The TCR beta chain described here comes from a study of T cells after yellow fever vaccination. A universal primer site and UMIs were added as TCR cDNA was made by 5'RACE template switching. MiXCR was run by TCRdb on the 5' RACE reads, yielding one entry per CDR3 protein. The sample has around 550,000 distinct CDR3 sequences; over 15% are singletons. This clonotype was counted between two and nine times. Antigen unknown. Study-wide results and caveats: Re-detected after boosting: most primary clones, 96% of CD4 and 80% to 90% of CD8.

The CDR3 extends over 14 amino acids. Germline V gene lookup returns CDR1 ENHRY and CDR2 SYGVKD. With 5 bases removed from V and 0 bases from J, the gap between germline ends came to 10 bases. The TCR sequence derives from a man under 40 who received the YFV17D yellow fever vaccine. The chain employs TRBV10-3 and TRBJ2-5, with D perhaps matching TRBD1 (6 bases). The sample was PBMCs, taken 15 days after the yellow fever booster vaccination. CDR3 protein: CAISQQGDQETQYF. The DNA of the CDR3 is TGTGCCATCAGTCAACAGGGTGACCAAGAGACCCAGTACTTC.